A selection of T cell receptor beta chains follows, all from one sample in a study of OX40 agonist ivuxolimab in advanced cancers. Here immunoSEQ multiplex PCR was the method, and the copy in TCRdb shows in-frame clones only, minus some. The table records 90,000 to 120,000 clones, around nine tenths of them present only once. The sample here was CD4+ or CD8+ T cells sorted from blood, taken in a trial of the OX40 agonist ivuxolimab. The receptors derive from an adult with an advanced solid tumor such as melanoma, head and neck, liver or kidney cancer. CDR3s include the opening cysteine and the closing phenylalanine or tryptophan. D genes are given only for firm matches. Size is stated for part of the rows, as once, few or many counts, or as a class when the clone is expanded.

TRBV14	TRBJ1-1	TRBD1	NA	CASSQDIWGTENTEAFF	TGTGCCAGCAGCCAAGATATCTGGGGGACAGAGAACACTGAAGCTTTCTTT
TRBV19	TRBJ2-5	TRBD2	NA	CASSSGLTSLTQETQYF	TGTGCCAGTAGTTCGGGACTAACCTCCTTAACCCAAGAGACCCAGTACTTC
TRBV28	TRBJ1-3	NA	NA	CASTLGGLGNTIYF	TGTGCCAGCACCCTGGGAGGGCTTGGAAACACCATATATTTT
TRBV19	TRBJ2-6	NA	NA	CASSMGRPRESGANVLTF	TGTGCCAGTAGTATGGGGAGACCAAGGGAATCTGGGGCCAACGTCCTGACTTTC
TRBV15	TRBJ2-6	NA	NA	CATSRDRRQLSSGANVLTF	TGTGCCACCAGCAGAGATCGGCGACAGCTAAGCTCTGGGGCCAACGTCCTGACTTTC
TRBV5-6	TRBJ2-1	NA	NA	CASSPPLADQYNEQFF	TGTGCCAGCAGCCCCCCCTTAGCGGACCAATACAATGAGCAGTTCTTC
TRBV7-2	TRBJ2-5	TRBD2	NA	CASSSRTSGRAETQYF	TGTGCCAGCAGCTCCCGGACTAGCGGGAGGGCCGAGACCCAGTACTTC
TRBV19	TRBJ2-3	TRBD1	NA	CASSSGGGLTDTQYF	TGTGCCAGTAGTTCAGGGGGCGGACTTACAGATACGCAGTATTTT
TRBV7-2	TRBJ2-3	TRBD1	NA	CASSLRTGGTDTQYF	TGTGCCAGCAGCCTAAGGACAGGGGGAACAGATACGCAGTATTTT
TRBV5-1	TRBJ2-7	TRBD1	NA	CASSLGQGAYEQYF	TGCGCCAGCAGCTTGGGACAGGGTGCGTACGAGCAGTACTTC
TRBV7-9	TRBJ2-3	NA	NA	CASSLRRVSSTDTQYF	TGTGCCAGCAGCTTAAGGCGGGTATCTAGCACAGATACGCAGTATTTT
TRBV7-6	TRBJ2-2	TRBD2	NA	CASSLDVWTSSTGELFF	TGTGCCAGCAGCTTAGATGTATGGACTAGTTCCACCGGGGAGCTGTTTTTT
TRBV15	TRBJ1-1	NA	NA	CATTMNTEAFF	TGTGCCACGACGATGAACACTGAAGCTTTCTTT
TRBV6-1	TRBJ1-4	NA	NA	CASSVDPGRILFF	TGTGCCAGCAGTGTGGATCCGGGGCGAATCCTGTTTTTT
TRBV9	TRBJ2-1	TRBD2	once	CASSVGTSRSNEQFF	TGTGCCAGCAGCGTCGGGACTAGCCGGAGCAATGAGCAGTTCTTC
TRBV19	TRBJ2-1	NA	NA	CASSIVGWNEQFF	TGTGCCAGTAGTATAGTAGGATGGAATGAGCAGTTCTTC
TRBV7-3	TRBJ2-5	TRBD1	NA	CASSSGQGETQYF	TGTGCCAGCAGCTCCGGACAGGGAGAGACCCAGTACTTC